This record looks at one T cell receptor beta chain sequence and its context. What it binds is not known. The CDR3 runs 15 residues. The V gene's germline CDR1 is SGHTA and CDR2 FQGNSA. V shed 5 bases, J shed 1 base, and the junction held 6 bases outside the gene matches. These data come from a study of siplizumab effects on memory and regulatory T cells. Notes on the study in general: Naive T cells seemed more diverse than memory cells and seemed major alloresponse contributors. A naive or memory phenotype could not be assigned to roughly 80-96% of the proliferating CD4+ or CD8+ clones. Proliferating Tregs' suppressive function in siplizumab cultures went unconfirmed.

Per individual sample, approximately 100,000 TCR templates were assayed. Libraries were prepared by immunoSEQ multiplex PCR; TCRdb keeps only in-frame clonotypes and omits some of them. The sample records 110,000 or so clones, 85% to 95% being singletons. The TCR originated in a human donor in good health. Sequenced input: non-Treg CD4+ T cells sorted from blood. The rearrangement uses TRBV7-2 and TRBJ1-1, with 8 positions matching TRBD1. CDR3 DNA: TGTGCCAGCAGCCCTACAGGGGGGCCGAACACTGAAGCTTTCTTT. Translated, it gives CASSPTGGPNTEAFF.